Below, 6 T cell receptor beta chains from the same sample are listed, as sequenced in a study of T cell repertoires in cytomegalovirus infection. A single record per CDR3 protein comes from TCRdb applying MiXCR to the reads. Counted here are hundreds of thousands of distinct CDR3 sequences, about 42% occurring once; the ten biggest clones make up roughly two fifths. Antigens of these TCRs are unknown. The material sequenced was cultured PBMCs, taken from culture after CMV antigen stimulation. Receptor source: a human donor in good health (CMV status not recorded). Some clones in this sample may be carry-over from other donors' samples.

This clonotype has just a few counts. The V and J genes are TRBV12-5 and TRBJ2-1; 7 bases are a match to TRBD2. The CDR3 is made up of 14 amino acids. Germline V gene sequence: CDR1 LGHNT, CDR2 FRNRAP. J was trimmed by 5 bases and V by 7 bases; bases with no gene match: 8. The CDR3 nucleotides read TGTGCTAGTGTTTCGGGGGAGGGGAACAATGAGCAGTTCTTC. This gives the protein CASVSGEGNNEQFF.

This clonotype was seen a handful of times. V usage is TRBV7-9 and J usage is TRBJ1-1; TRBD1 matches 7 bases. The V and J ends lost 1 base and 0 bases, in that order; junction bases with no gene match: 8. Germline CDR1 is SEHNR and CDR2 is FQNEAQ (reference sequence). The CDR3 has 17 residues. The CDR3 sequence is CASSLVGHRGLNTEAFF. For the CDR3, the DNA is TGTGCCAGCAGCTTAGTGGGCCACAGGGGACTGAACACTGAAGCTTTCTTT.

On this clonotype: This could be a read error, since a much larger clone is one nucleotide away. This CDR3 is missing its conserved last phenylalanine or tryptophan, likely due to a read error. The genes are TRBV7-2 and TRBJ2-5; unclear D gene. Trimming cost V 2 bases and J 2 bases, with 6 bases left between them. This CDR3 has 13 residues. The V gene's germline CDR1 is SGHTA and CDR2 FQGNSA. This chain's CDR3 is CASSLMAQETQYL. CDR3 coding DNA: TGTGCCAGCAGCTTAATGGCTCAAGAGACCCAGTACCTC.

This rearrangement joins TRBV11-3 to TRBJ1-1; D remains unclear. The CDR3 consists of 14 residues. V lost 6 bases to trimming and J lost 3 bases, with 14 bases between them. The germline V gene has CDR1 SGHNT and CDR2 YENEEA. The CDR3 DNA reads TGTGCCAGCAGTCAGAAGTGGGCAGACACTGAAGCTTTCTTT. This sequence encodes CASSQKWADTEAFF.

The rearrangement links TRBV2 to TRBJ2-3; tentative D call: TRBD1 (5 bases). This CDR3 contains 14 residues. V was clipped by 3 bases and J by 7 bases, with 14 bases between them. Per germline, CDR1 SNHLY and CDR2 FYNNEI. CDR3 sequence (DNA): TGTGCCAGCAGTGATCGACAGAGCAAAAATACGCAGTATTTT. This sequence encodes CASSDRQSKNTQYF.

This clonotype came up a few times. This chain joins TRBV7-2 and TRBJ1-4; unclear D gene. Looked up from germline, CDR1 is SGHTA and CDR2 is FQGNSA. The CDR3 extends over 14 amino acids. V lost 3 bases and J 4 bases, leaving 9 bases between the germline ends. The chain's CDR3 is CASSFSDYNEKLFF. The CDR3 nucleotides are TGTGCCAGCAGCTTCAGCGATTATAATGAAAAACTGTTTTTT.